Detailed here is one T cell receptor beta chain. The data were taken from a study of Ad26.COV2.S vaccination and SARS-CoV-2 variants. CDR1 is SGHDN and CDR2 is FVKESK in the germline V gene. This CDR3 spans 20 amino acids. V lost 3 bases to trimming and J lost 0 bases; unmatched junction nucleotides: 9. Treatment noted: about 20 received Ad26.COV2.S at low or high dose, single or two shots; 5 received placebo; per-sample allocation not given. Specimen acquisition occurred on day 63 following the initial vaccine or placebo injection. Data came from immunoSEQ multiplex PCR; TCRdb stores just in-frame clones and leaves some out. The sample shows about 480,000 clones, 87% of them seen only once.

This clonotype originated in a person between 18 and 65 years old who received the Ad26.COV2.S COVID-19 vaccine or a placebo. The genes are TRBV14 and TRBJ2-1, with 15 positions matching TRBD2. Sample: peripheral blood, taken in a trial of Ad26.COV2.S vaccine versus placebo. CDR3 sequence: CASSQTGLAGGPSSYNEQFF. In nucleotides, the CDR3 is TGTGCCAGCAGCCAGACAGGACTAGCGGGAGGGCCCTCCTCCTACAATGAGCAGTTCTTC. Drawing the rest from reference TRBV14 and TRBJ2-1, the complete variable domain is EAGVTQFPSHSVIEKGQTVTLRCDPISGHDNLYWYRRVMGKEIKFLLHFVKESKQDESGMPNNRFLAERTGGTYSTLKVQPAELEDSGVYFCASSQTGLAGGPSSYNEQFFGPGTRLTVL.